A single T cell receptor (beta chain) is shown here with its context. Some clones are missing from TCRdb's copy, which holds only in-frame ones; the method was immunoSEQ multiplex PCR. The sample lists 650,000 to 950,000 clones, roughly 88% occurring once. The CDR3 consists of 14 residues. V shed 3 bases and J shed 6 bases, with 14 bases lying between them. Germline V lookup: CDR1 MDHEN, CDR2 SYDVKM. These data come from a study of shared T cell receptors in the human thymus. These same records also appear under a second study, on human thymus T cells. From that second work: Congenital heart defects were the reason for the corrective surgery that the donors, healthy Finnish infants, were having. Thymic tissue was derived from resections collected during corrective heart surgery. Usage of V and J genes appeared biased in thymic and blood repertoires. Reports from related research described highly overlapping thymic repertoires among unrelated individuals.

The sample consisted of thymocytes. The clonotype was recovered from a girl under three years old with a congenital heart defect. The rearrangement joins TRBV28 to TRBJ1-2; the D gene is possibly TRBD1 (6 bases). The CDR3 loop reads CASSLKKQGNGYTF. The CDR3 bases are TGTGCCAGCAGTTTGAAGAAACAGGGAAATGGCTACACCTTC.